This TCR beta chain was recorded in a study of cytomegalovirus exposure and HLA in healthy donors. The study, taken as a whole, reports: Overall, around 150 TCR beta chains were annotated as cytomegalovirus-associated.

The data were produced by immunoSEQ multiplex PCR, yet TCRdb's version contains in-frame clones alone and is incomplete. The sample holds around 200,000 clones, about 81% seen once. The donors were part of the validation cohort of 100 to 150 subjects. That cohort was separate from the first cohort, which comprised 500 to 700 subjects. This CDR3 comprises 15 residues. From germline, CDR1 is SGHRS and CDR2 YFSETQ. After removal of 4 bases from V and 1 base from J, the junction contained 6 bases not matched to a gene. Notes on this clone: Its antigen is still unknown.

Sequenced: PBMCs. The chain uses TRBV5-1 and TRBJ2-5; 8 bases are a match to TRBD1. The sequence was collected from a woman in her 30s in good health and CMV-seronegative. Here the CDR3 DNA reads TGCGCCAGCAGCCAATTAGGACAGGGCCAAGAGACCCAGTACTTC. As protein: CASSQLGQGQETQYF.